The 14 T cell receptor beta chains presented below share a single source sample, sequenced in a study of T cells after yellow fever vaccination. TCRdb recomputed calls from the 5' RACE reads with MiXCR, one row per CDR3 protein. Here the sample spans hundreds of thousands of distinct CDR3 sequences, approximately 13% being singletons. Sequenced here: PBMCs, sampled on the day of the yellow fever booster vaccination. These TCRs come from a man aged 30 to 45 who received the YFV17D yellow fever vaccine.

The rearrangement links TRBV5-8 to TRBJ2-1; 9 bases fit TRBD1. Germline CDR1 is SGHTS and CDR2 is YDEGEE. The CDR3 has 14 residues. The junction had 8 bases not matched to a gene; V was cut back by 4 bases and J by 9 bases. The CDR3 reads CASSPRDRVVEQFF. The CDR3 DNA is TGTGCCAGCAGCCCCCGGGACAGGGTTGTTGAGCAGTTCTTC.

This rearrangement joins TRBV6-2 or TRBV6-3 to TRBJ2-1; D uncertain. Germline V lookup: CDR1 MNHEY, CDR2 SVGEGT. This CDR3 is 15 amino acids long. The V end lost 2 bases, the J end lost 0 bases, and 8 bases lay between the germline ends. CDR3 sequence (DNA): TGTGCCAGCAGTTACACAACCCTCTCCTACAATGAGCAGTTCTTC. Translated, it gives CASSYTTLSYNEQFF.

CDR3 residues: CAISRDNGGNTIYF. The CDR3 DNA is TGTGCCATCAGCCGGGACAATGGTGGAAACACCATATATTTT. The chain links TRBV10-3 to TRBJ1-3; tentative D call: TRBD1 (6 bases). Germline CDR1 ENHRY, CDR2 SYGVKD. The CDR3 length is 14 residues. Trimming shortened V by 6 bases and J by 3 bases, and 12 bases separated the two germline ends.

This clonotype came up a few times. CDR3 amino acids: CASSYPSGSNEQFF. CDR3 nucleotide sequence: TGTGCCAGCAGTTACCCTAGCGGGAGTAATGAGCAGTTCTTC. J is TRBJ2-1 and V is TRBV6-5, with 10 bases lining up with TRBD2. This CDR3 is 14 amino acids long. Losses at the gene ends were 2 bases for V and 7 bases for J; bases not matched to a gene: 2. Germline V gene sequence: CDR1 MNHEY, CDR2 SVGAGI.

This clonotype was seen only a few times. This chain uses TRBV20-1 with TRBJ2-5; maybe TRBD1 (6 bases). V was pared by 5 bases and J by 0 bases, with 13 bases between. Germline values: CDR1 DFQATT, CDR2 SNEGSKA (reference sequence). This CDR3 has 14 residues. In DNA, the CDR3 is TGCAGTGCTCCCAGGGGCTCGTACCAAGAGACCCAGTACTTC. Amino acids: CSAPRGSYQETQYF.

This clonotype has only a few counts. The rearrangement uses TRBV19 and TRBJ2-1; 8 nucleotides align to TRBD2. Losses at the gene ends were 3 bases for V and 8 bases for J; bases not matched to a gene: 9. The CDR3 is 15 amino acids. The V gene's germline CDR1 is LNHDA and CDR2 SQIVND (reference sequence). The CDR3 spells CASSMVGGAPDEQFF. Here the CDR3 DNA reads TGTGCCAGTAGTATGGTCGGGGGGGCGCCGGATGAGCAGTTCTTC. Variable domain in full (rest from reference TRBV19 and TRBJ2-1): DGGITQSPKYLFRKEGQNVTLSCEQNLNHDAMYWYRQDPGQGLRLIYYSQIVNDFQKGDIAEGYSVSREKKESFPLTVTSAQKNPTAFYLCASSMVGGAPDEQFFGPGTRLTVL.

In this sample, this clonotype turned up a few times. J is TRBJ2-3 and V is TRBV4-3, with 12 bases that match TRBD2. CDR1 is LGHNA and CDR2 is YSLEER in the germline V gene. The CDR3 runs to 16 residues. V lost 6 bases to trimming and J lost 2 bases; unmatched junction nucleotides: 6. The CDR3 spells CASSPGLAGYTDTQYF. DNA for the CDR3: TGCGCCAGCAGTCCAGGACTAGCGGGATACACAGATACGCAGTATTTT.

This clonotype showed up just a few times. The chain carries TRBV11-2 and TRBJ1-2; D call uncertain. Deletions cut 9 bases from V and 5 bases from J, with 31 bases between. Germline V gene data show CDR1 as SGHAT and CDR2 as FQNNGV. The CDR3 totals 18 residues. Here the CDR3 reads CASRRERELWAGKYGYTF. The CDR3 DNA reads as TGTGCCAGTCGGCGCGAAAGGGAGCTCTGGGCGGGAAAGTATGGCTACACCTTC.

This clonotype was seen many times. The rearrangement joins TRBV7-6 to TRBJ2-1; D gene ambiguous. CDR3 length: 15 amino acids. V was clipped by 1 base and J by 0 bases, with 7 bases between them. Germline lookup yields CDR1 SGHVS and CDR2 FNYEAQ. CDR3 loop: CASSLVGASYNEQFF. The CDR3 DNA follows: TGTGCCAGCAGCTTAGTCGGCGCCTCCTACAATGAGCAGTTCTTC.

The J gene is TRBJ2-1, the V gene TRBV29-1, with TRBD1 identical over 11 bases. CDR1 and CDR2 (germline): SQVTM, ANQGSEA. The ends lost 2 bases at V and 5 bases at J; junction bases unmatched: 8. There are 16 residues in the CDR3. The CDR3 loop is CSVEWGDRGVNNEQFF. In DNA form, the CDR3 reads TGCAGCGTTGAATGGGGGGACAGGGGGGTCAACAATGAGCAGTTCTTC.

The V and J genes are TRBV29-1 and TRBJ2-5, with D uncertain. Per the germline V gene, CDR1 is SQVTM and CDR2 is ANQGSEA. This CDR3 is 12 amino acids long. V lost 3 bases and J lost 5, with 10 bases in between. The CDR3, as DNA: TGCAGCGTTGAGAGGCAGGCGGAGACCCAGTACTTC. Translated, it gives CSVERQAETQYF.

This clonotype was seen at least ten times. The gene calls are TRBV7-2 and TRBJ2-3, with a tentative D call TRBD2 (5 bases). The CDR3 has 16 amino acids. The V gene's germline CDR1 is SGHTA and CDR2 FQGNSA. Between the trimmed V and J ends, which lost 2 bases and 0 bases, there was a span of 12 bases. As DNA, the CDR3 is TGTGCCAGCAGCTTACCCCTCCGGGGTAGCACAGATACGCAGTATTTT. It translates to CASSLPLRGSTDTQYF.

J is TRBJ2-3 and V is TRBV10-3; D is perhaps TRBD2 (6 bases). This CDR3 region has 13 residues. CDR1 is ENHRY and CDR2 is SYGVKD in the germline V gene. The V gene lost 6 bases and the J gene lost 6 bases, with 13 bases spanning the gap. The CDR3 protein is CAIRKGTPDTQYF. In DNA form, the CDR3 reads TGTGCCATCAGAAAGGGGACTCCTGATACGCAGTATTTT.

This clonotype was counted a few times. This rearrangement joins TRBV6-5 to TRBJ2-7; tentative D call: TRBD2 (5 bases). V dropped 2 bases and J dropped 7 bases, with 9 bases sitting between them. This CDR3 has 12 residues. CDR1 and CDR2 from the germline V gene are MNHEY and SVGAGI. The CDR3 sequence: CASSYVGAEQYF. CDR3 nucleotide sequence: TGTGCCAGCAGTTACGTGGGAGCGGAGCAGTACTTC.